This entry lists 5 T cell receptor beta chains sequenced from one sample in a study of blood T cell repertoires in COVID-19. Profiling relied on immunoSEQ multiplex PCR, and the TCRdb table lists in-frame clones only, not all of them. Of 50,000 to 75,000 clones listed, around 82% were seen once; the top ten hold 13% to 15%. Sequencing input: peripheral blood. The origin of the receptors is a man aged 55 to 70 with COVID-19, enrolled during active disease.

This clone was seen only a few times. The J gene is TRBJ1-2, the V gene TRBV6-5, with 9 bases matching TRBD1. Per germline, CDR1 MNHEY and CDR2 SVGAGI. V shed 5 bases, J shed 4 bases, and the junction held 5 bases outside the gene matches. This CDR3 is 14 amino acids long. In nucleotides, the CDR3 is TGTGCCAGCAGTACAGGGGGCATACCCTATGGCTACACCTTC. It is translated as CASSTGGIPYGYTF.

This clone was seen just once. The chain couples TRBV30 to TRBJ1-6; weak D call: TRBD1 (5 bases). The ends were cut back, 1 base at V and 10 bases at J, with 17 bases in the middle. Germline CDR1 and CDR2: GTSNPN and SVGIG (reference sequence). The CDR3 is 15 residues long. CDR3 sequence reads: CAWSGGVSTESPLHF. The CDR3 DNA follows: TGTGCCTGGAGTGGGGGGGTCTCTACGGAGTCACCCCTCCACTTT.

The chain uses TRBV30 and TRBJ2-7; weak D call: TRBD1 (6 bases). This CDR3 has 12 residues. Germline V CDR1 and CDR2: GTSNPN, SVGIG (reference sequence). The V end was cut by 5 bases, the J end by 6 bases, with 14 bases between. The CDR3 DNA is TGTGCCTGGGAAGAGGGGGAACTCGAGCAGTACTTC. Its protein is CAWEEGELEQYF. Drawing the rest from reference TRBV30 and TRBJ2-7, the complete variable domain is SQTIHQWPATLVQPVGSPLSLECTVEGTSNPNLYWYRQAAGRGLQLLFYSVGIGQISSEVPQNLSASRPQDRQFILSSKKLLLSDSGFYLCAWEEGELEQYFGPGTRLTVT.

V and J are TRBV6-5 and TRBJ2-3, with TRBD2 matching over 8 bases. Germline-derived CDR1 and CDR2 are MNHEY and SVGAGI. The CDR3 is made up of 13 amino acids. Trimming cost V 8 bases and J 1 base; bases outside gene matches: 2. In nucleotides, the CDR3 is TGTGCCAGCGGGGGACTAGGCACAGATACGCAGTATTTT. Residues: CASGGLGTDTQYF.

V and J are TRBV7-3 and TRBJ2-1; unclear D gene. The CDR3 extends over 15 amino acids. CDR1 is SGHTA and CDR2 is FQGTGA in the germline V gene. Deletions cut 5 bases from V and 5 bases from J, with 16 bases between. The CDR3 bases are TGTGCCAGCAGCGCCCTGGCCAGCGTAGACAATGAGCAGTTCTTC. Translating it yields CASSALASVDNEQFF.